The 11 T cell receptor beta chains below all came from one sample that was sequenced in a study of CD4+ T cells in melanoma. TCRdb's copy holds only in-frame clones and misses some; the assay was immunoSEQ multiplex PCR. The top ten hold roughly 25% of the sample, which has approximately 9,700 clones, around two thirds seen once. Sample: cells from a culture (not recorded whether cultured in vitro). These receptors were obtained from a human donor with melanoma.

The chain employs TRBV11-1 and TRBJ2-3, with 14 bases that match TRBD2. The CDR3 is 15 residues long. Germline CDR1 SGHAT, CDR2 FQDESV (reference sequence). Trimming at V came to 5 bases and at J to 3 bases, leaving 1 base not matched to a gene. In DNA form, the CDR3 reads TGTGCCAGCAGCAGGACTAGCGGGGGGACAGATACGCAGTATTTT. Protein sequence: CASSRTSGGTDTQYF. Based on the CDR3 plus reference TRBV11-1 and TRBJ2-3, the full variable domain is EAEVAQSPRYKITEKSQAVAFWCDPISGHATLYWYRQILGQGPELLVQFQDESVVDDSQLPKDRFSAERLKGVDSTLKIQPAELGDSAMYLCASSRTSGGTDTQYFGPGTRLTVL.

This sequence joins TRBV14 and TRBJ1-2; TRBD1 aligns across 7 bases. Germline V gene lookup returns CDR1 SGHDN and CDR2 FVKESK. The CDR3 length is 12 residues. Trimming removed 4 bases from V and 6 bases from J; junction bases left unmatched: 2. CDR3 coding DNA: TGTGCCAGCAGCCGACAGGGTCATGGCTACACCTTC. Its translation: CASSRQGHGYTF.

This clone was counted only a few times. The genes are TRBV14 and TRBJ2-7; D remains unclear. V was trimmed by 1 base and J by 3 bases, leaving 16 bases between them. Germline loops: CDR1 SGHDN, CDR2 FVKESK. This CDR3 is built from 16 residues. CDR3 sequence reads: CASSQGMRPLGYEQYF. CDR3 sequence (DNA): TGTGCCAGCAGCCAAGGTATGAGACCCCTAGGCTACGAGCAGTACTTC.

The rearrangement uses TRBV4-2 and TRBJ2-7; maybe TRBD2 (6 bases). V gave up 0 bases and J gave up 1 base, with 7 bases separating them. This CDR3 has 14 amino acids. CDR1 is LGHNA, CDR2 YNFKEQ, per germline. The CDR3 nucleotides read TGTGCCAGCAGCCAAGATGGGGGGTCCTACGAGCAGTACTTC. Protein product: CASSQDGGSYEQYF.

This chain uses TRBV11-3 with TRBJ2-1; unclear D gene. The CDR3 extends over 13 amino acids. V lost 5 bases to trimming and J lost 0 bases, with 5 bases between them. The V gene's germline CDR1 is SGHNT and CDR2 YENEEA. CDR3 nucleotide sequence: TGTGCCAGCAGCCCCCGCTCCTACAATGAGCAGTTCTTC. Amino acids: CASSPRSYNEQFF.

In its sample, this clone was seen a few times. The rearrangement uses TRBV6-5 and TRBJ1-2, with 7 positions matching TRBD1. The CDR3 is made up of 15 amino acids. Per the germline V gene, CDR1 is MNHEY and CDR2 is SVGAGI. Germline trimming cut 6 bases from V and 4 bases from J; bases unmatched to any gene: 11. This chain's CDR3 is CASRLGGTAAYGYTF. CDR3 in DNA: TGTGCCAGCAGGCTGGGGGGGACAGCAGCCTATGGCTACACCTTC.

This clone came up a few times. V and J are TRBV19 and TRBJ1-1, with D perhaps TRBD1 (5 bases). This CDR3 has 13 amino acids. V was clipped by 7 bases and J by 1 base, with 10 bases between them. Germline assignment: CDR1 LNHDA and CDR2 SQIVND (reference sequence). The DNA for the CDR3 is TGTGCCAGTAATCAGGGCCGGAACACTGAAGCTTTCTTT. Its translation: CASNQGRNTEAFF.

V is TRBV7-6 and J is TRBJ2-1, with D possibly TRBD1 on 6 matching bases. CDR3 length equals 14 residues. V shed 5 bases and J shed 8 bases, with 16 bases lying between them. Germline CDR1 SGHVS, CDR2 FNYEAQ. CDR3 amino acids: CASSIGGRVHEQFF. In nucleotides, the CDR3 is TGTGCCAGCAGCATAGGGGGACGGGTTCATGAGCAGTTCTTC.

The chain has TRBV10-3 and TRBJ2-3, with D perhaps being TRBD1 or TRBD2 (6 bases each). The V and J ends lost 8 bases and 1 base respectively, with 10 bases between them. Germline lookup yields CDR1 ENHRY and CDR2 SYGVKD. The CDR3 runs 13 residues. The CDR3 reads CAIQEGGTDTQYF. The CDR3 DNA sequence: TGTGCCATCCAGGAGGGGGGCACAGATACGCAGTATTTT.

The genes are TRBV5-1 and TRBJ1-2, with D perhaps matching TRBD1 (6 bases). The CDR3 covers 14 residues. Trimming removed 4 bases at V and 0 bases at J, with 10 bases between. Germline V lookup: CDR1 SGHRS, CDR2 YFSETQ. CDR3 sequence reads: CASSRTVPNYGYTF. The CDR3 nucleotides read TGCGCCAGCAGCAGGACAGTACCTAACTATGGCTACACCTTC.

The chain joins TRBV10-3 to TRBJ2-3; possible D gene TRBD2, 7 bases. Trimming stripped 5 bases from V and 2 bases from J, with 11 bases between. CDR1 is ENHRY and CDR2 is SYGVKD in the germline V gene. This CDR3 region has 14 residues. Here the CDR3 reads CAISRGAHTDTQYF. CDR3 sequence (DNA): TGTGCCATCAGTCGGGGGGCCCACACAGATACGCAGTATTTT.